The 23 T cell receptor beta chains listed next were all sequenced from one sample in a study of beta chain features in type 1 diabetes. Reverse transcription of all isolated RNA meant that expressed TCRB transcripts were sequenced. Produced via immunoSEQ multiplex PCR; TCRdb's table is partial and in-frame only. The sample comprises about 250,000 clones, roughly an eighth of which are singletons, and more than 0.02% rests with the top ten. Sequenced: naive CD4+ T cells from blood. These TCRs come from a woman in her thirties or forties in good health.

The chain combines TRBV5-4 with TRBJ1-1, with 7 bases matching TRBD1. There are 13 residues in the CDR3. The germline CDR1 and CDR2 sequences are SGHNT and YYREEE (reference sequence). With 4 bases clipped from V and 6 bases from J, the junction kept 6 bases outside the gene matches. In DNA form, the CDR3 reads TGTGCCAGCAGCCCTGGACAGGCCCCTGAAGCTTTCTTT. Amino acids: CASSPGQAPEAFF.

The chain uses TRBV16 and TRBJ2-2, with TRBD2 matching over 7 bases. The CDR3 covers 17 residues. Germline-derived CDR1 and CDR2 are KGHSY and FQNENV. Trimming at V came to 3 bases and at J to 4 bases, leaving 11 bases not matched to a gene. Here the CDR3 reads CASSHPSWGGRTGELFF. The CDR3 DNA sequence: TGTGCCAGCAGCCATCCCTCGTGGGGGGGACGCACCGGGGAGCTGTTTTTT.

This clone was seen a few times. The rearrangement joins TRBV19 to TRBJ1-2, with D possibly matching TRBD1 (5 bases). The V end was cut by 4 bases, the J end by 6 bases, with 9 bases between. This CDR3 spans 12 amino acids. Per germline, CDR1 LNHDA and CDR2 SQIVND (reference sequence). The CDR3 loop is CASSNPGDGYTF. The CDR3 DNA sequence: TGTGCCAGTAGTAACCCGGGGGATGGCTACACCTTC. The full variable domain, completed using reference TRBV19 and TRBJ1-2, is DGGITQSPKYLFRKEGQNVTLSCEQNLNHDAMYWYRQDPGQGLRLIYYSQIVNDFQKGDIAEGYSVSREKKESFPLTVTSAQKNPTAFYLCASSNPGDGYTFGSGTRLTVV.

In this sample, this clone turned up a few times. The genes are TRBV19 and TRBJ1-5; a possible D gene is TRBD1 (5 bases). With 6 bases removed from V and 7 bases from J, the gap between germline ends came to 13 bases. The CDR3 has 13 amino acids. The germline V gene has CDR1 LNHDA and CDR2 SQIVND (reference sequence). This CDR3 is CASSLQAEQPQHF. DNA of the CDR3: TGTGCCAGTAGCCTACAGGCTGAGCAGCCCCAGCATTTT.

In this sample, this clone turned up a few times. This CDR3 is CASSTGLAGGPKTQYF. CDR3 sequence (DNA): TGTGCCAGCAGCACAGGACTAGCGGGGGGGCCGAAGACCCAGTACTTC. V usage is TRBV9 and J usage is TRBJ2-5; TRBD2 aligns across 15 bases. Germline-derived CDR1 and CDR2 are SGDLS and YYNGEE. V dropped 4 bases and J dropped 6; count of bases not matched to a gene: 7. The CDR3 length is 16 residues.

A few counts support this clone. The J gene is TRBJ2-1, the V gene TRBV7-9; 11 bases agree with TRBD2. The CDR3 is 17 residues long. Germline V lookup: CDR1 SEHNR, CDR2 FQNEAQ (reference sequence). Trimming took 5 bases from V and 10 from J; bases not matched to a gene: 16. CDR3 amino acids: CASSPRSGLAGPGEQFF. CDR3 coding DNA: TGTGCCAGCAGCCCTCGATCTGGACTAGCGGGTCCGGGAGAGCAGTTCTTC.

This clone has just a few counts. This sequence joins TRBV7-8 and TRBJ2-7; 9 bases agree with TRBD1. Germline CDR1 is SGHVS and CDR2 is FQNEAQ. V was clipped by 3 bases and J by 6 bases; unmatched bases: 9. The CDR3 totals 15 residues. The CDR3 region is CASSFKHTGGLEQYF. CDR3 bases: TGTGCCAGCAGCTTTAAACATACAGGGGGCCTCGAGCAGTACTTC.

The chain uses TRBV5-1 and TRBJ2-5, with TRBD1 matching 9 bases. The CDR3 is 16 residues long. V dropped 7 bases and J dropped 3; count of bases not matched to a gene: 13. The V gene's germline CDR1 is SGHRS and CDR2 YFSETQ. CDR3 residues: CASLQGGTGTKETQYF. The CDR3, as DNA: TGCGCCAGCTTGCAAGGTGGGACAGGGACAAAAGAGACCCAGTACTTC.

This sequence joins TRBV18 and TRBJ2-7; D perhaps matches TRBD2 (5 bases). Germline V gene data show CDR1 as KGHSH and CDR2 as LQKENI. CDR3 length equals 15 residues. Trimming cost V 3 bases and J 4 bases, with 16 bases left between them. This chain's CDR3 is CASSPLWGTGYEQYF. The CDR3 DNA follows: TGTGCCAGCTCACCTCTTTGGGGAACGGGGTACGAGCAGTACTTC.

The chain is built from TRBV20-1 and TRBJ1-4, with no clear D. The CDR3 is 11 amino acids. In germline, CDR1 is DFQATT, CDR2 SNEGSKA (reference sequence). Trimming stripped 7 bases from V and 6 bases from J, with 9 bases between. The CDR3: CSVPGDEKLFF. The DNA for the CDR3 is TGCAGTGTCCCGGGAGATGAAAAACTGTTTTTT.

V usage is TRBV13 and J usage is TRBJ1-1; no clear D gene. The CDR3 has 14 residues. Trimming cost V 5 bases and J 4 bases, with 14 bases left between them. Looked up from germline, CDR1 is PRHDT and CDR2 is FYEKMQ (reference sequence). For the CDR3, the DNA is TGTGCCAGCAGCCCCCGGGTAACCTTCACTGAAGCTTTCTTT. Residues: CASSPRVTFTEAFF.

This sequence joins TRBV4-2 and TRBJ2-6; TRBD2 agrees at 8 bases. Per the germline V gene, CDR1 is LGHNA and CDR2 is YNFKEQ. This CDR3 is 18 amino acids long. Trimming took 5 bases from V and 0 from J; bases not matched to a gene: 9. CDR3 sequence: CASSEGLAGSSGANVLTF. CDR3 nucleotide sequence: TGTGCCAGCAGCGAAGGGCTAGCGGGTTCCTCTGGGGCCAACGTCCTGACTTTC.

The chain combines TRBV10-2 with TRBJ2-7; 8 nucleotides agree with TRBD1. The CDR3 has 15 amino acids. Losses at the gene ends were 2 bases for V and 3 bases for J; bases not matched to a gene: 6. The germline CDR1 and CDR2 sequences are WSHSY and SAAADI. CDR3 bases: TGCGCCAGCAGTGAGGAGGGCAGGGGGCTCTACGAGCAGTACTTC. Its protein product is CASSEEGRGLYEQYF.

This clone occurred a few times. Written as DNA, the CDR3 is TGTGCCAGCAGCGTAGGACCAGATGGGGCAAGGGAGACCCAGTACTTC. This translates into CASSVGPDGARETQYF. The V call is TRBV9, the J call TRBJ2-5; a possible D gene is TRBD1 (5 bases). V lost 0 bases and J lost 5, with 17 bases in between. CDR1 is SGDLS, CDR2 YYNGEE, per germline. The CDR3 length is 16 residues.

A few counts support this clone. The chain carries TRBV21-1 and TRBJ1-5. TRBV21-1 counts as a pseudogene. The CDR3 has 15 amino acids. The CDR3 sequence: CASSKVGGLGQPQHF. The CDR3 DNA reads as TGTGCCAGCAGCAAAGTCGGGGGGCTAGGACAGCCCCAGCATTTT.

DNA for the CDR3: TGTGCCAGCAGCCCGCGGGGGGACAGGGCAATTACTGAGCAGTTCTTC. Protein: CASSPRGDRAITEQFF. The genes are TRBV7-9 and TRBJ2-1, with a tentative D call TRBD1 (9 bases). The CDR3 spans 16 residues. Trimming removed 5 bases from V and 9 bases from J, with 23 bases in between. Germline loops: CDR1 SEHNR, CDR2 FQNEAQ (reference sequence). Variable domain in full (rest from reference TRBV7-9 and TRBJ2-1): DTGVSQNPRHKITKRGQNVTFRCDPISEHNRLYWYRQTLGQGPEFLTYFQNEAQLEKSRLLSDRFSAERPKGSFSTLEIQRTEQGDSAMYLCASSPRGDRAITEQFFGPGTRLTVL.

Only a few counts were recorded for this clone. The rearrangement links TRBV5-8 to TRBJ1-1; D is possibly TRBD1 (6 bases). The CDR3 consists of 15 residues. Germline CDR1 is SGHTS and CDR2 is YDEGEE. Deletions cut 5 bases from V and 0 bases from J, with 14 bases between. CDR3 sequence (DNA): TGTGCCAGCAGAGAACAGGGAGTCATGAACACTGAAGCTTTCTTT. It encodes CASREQGVMNTEAFF.

The CDR3 nucleotides are TGTGCCAGCAGCTTAGTCGGCCCCGGGGACACAGATACGCAGTATTTT. This encodes CASSLVGPGDTDTQYF. The J gene is TRBJ2-3, the V gene TRBV7-9; the D gene is possibly TRBD2 (5 bases). The V end was cut by 1 base, the J end by 2 bases, with 13 bases between. CDR1 SEHNR and CDR2 FQNEAQ come from the germline V gene (reference sequence). The CDR3 covers 16 residues.

This clone was seen a few times. The chain combines TRBV7-9 with TRBJ1-1, with 7 bases lining up with TRBD1. The CDR3 spans 14 residues. CDR1 is SEHNR and CDR2 is FQNEAQ in the germline V gene (reference sequence). V lost 1 base and J lost 7; bases outside the gene matches: 6. DNA for the CDR3: TGTGCCAGCAGCTTAGGTCGGACAGGCGGTGAAGCTTTCTTT. Translating it yields CASSLGRTGGEAFF.

The chain has TRBV5-1 and TRBJ1-4, with TRBD1 matching over 7 bases. The CDR3 is 12 amino acids. V lost 10 bases and J lost 4; bases outside the gene matches: 4. Looked up from germline, CDR1 is SGHRS and CDR2 is YFSETQ. The CDR3 here is CASGTVNEKLFF. In nucleotides, the CDR3 is TGCGCCTCCGGGACAGTTAATGAAAAACTGTTTTTT.

The rearrangement links TRBV5-1 to TRBJ1-5; D is possibly TRBD1 (6 bases). Germline CDR1 SGHRS, CDR2 YFSETQ. Trimming stripped 1 base from V and 11 bases from J, with 16 bases between. The CDR3 is 14 amino acids. CDR3 loop: CASSLSGVGSSQHF. CDR3 nucleotide sequence: TGCGCCAGCAGCTTGTCAGGGGTTGGATCGTCCCAGCATTTT.

This clone was seen many times. The chain carries TRBV10-3 and TRBJ1-1; D is unclear. The V gene lost 4 bases and the J gene lost 1 base, with 7 bases spanning the gap. Germline lookup yields CDR1 ENHRY and CDR2 SYGVKD. This CDR3 contains 13 residues. CDR3 region: CAISGVGNTEAFF. The CDR3 coding sequence is TGTGCCATCAGTGGAGTTGGGAACACTGAAGCTTTCTTT.

Only a few counts were recorded for this clone. The chain carries TRBV7-2 and TRBJ1-1; D remains unclear. The CDR3 loop spans 14 amino acids. V shed 5 bases and J shed 10 bases, with 20 bases lying between them. Germline V CDR1 and CDR2: SGHTA, FQGNSA. This chain's CDR3 is CASSPGLLEAGAFF. CDR3 DNA: TGTGCCAGCAGCCCCGGCCTCCTGGAGGCGGGAGCTTTCTTT.